The source of this T cell receptor beta chain is a study of CD8 T cells in ankylosing spondylitis. Study outcomes and limitations: Blood of patients with ankylosing spondylitis appeared to be characterized by a TCR beta motif of eight or nine highly homologous variants.

TCRdb re-derived calls from the 5' RACE reads in MiXCR, one entry per CDR3 protein. The repertoire holds under 150,000 distinct CDR3 sequences, with approximately 17% as singletons. As regards this clonotype: Antigen unknown.

Germline CDR1 reads MDHEN; CDR2 reads SYDVKM. Germline trimming cut 5 bases from V and 5 bases from J; bases unmatched to any gene: 13. The CDR3 runs to 17 residues. The rearrangement uses TRBV28 and TRBJ2-3, with 10 bases that match TRBD2. The TCR sequence derives from a male donor with ankylosing spondylitis. Sequencing was performed on blood, either unsorted or a sorted T cell fraction (not recorded which). CDR3 bases: TGTGCCAGCAGTGGGACTAGCGAGAGACTCCATATAGATACGCAGTATTTT. It codes for CASSGTSERLHIDTQYF.